The 15 T cell receptor beta chains in this list originate from one sample, sequenced in a study of neurological immune-mediated disorders. TCRdb re-called the 5' RACE reads through MiXCR, storing one row per CDR3 protein. The profile shows 65,000 to 70,000 distinct CDR3 sequences, approximately 3.7% of them singletons. The specimen was PBMCs. The receptor set was obtained from a man over 45 with multiple sclerosis.

This clonotype has at least ten counts. The rearrangement uses TRBV2 and TRBJ2-1; the D gene is possibly TRBD1 (6 bases). Per the germline V gene, CDR1 is SNHLY and CDR2 is FYNNEI. The CDR3 is made up of 15 amino acids. Trimming removed 3 bases at V and 9 bases at J, with 18 bases between. Here the CDR3 DNA reads TGTGCCAGCAGTGAGACTGGGGGCGCAGGCGGTGAGCAGTTCTTC. It is translated as CASSETGGAGGEQFF.

This clonotype showed up many times. The rearrangement uses TRBV7-2 and TRBJ2-7, with D possibly TRBD1 on 8 matching bases. Germline lookup yields CDR1 SGHTA and CDR2 FQGNSA. V lost 5 bases and J 2 bases, leaving 19 bases between the germline ends. This CDR3 is 16 amino acids long. CDR3 sequence (DNA): TGTGCCAGCAGCCCACAGGGGGGGGGTGTAACCTACGAGCAGTACTTC. Translating gives CASSPQGGGVTYEQYF.

The chain combines TRBV20-1 with TRBJ1-5; TRBD1 aligns across 9 bases. This CDR3 comprises 14 residues. V dropped 3 bases and J dropped 4; count of bases not matched to a gene: 4. CDR1 and CDR2 from the germline V gene are DFQATT and SNEGSKA (reference sequence). The CDR3 DNA sequence: TGCAGTGCTAGTTGGACAGGGGAGAATCAGCCCCAGCATTTT. Translation: CSASWTGENQPQHF.

This clonotype was seen a few times. One base away lies a much larger clone, so this may be a sequencing read error. The V call is TRBV11-2, the J call TRBJ1-6; perhaps TRBD1 as D (5 bases). The length of the CDR3 is 15 residues. CDR1 and CDR2 (germline): SGHAT, FQNNGV. The CDR3 coding sequence is TGTGCCAGCAGCTTACATTCCTTGGGGGATTCACCCCTCAACTTT. Amino acid sequence: CASSLHSLGDSPLNF.

This clonotype was detected ten times or more. The genes are TRBV10-2 and TRBJ2-7; a weak D match, TRBD1 (6 bases). Germline V gives CDR1 WSHSY, CDR2 SAAADI. The CDR3 runs 15 residues. V gave up 2 bases and J gave up 2 bases, with 13 bases separating them. CDR3 in amino acids: CASSEDRRLPYEQYF. The CDR3 DNA sequence: TGCGCCAGCAGTGAGGACAGGAGACTACCCTACGAGCAGTACTTC.

This clonotype was seen ten or more times. V and J are TRBV11-2 and TRBJ1-1; 7 bases match TRBD1. Germline CDR1 SGHAT, CDR2 FQNNGV. CDR3 length: 13 residues. After removal of 6 bases from V and 1 base from J, the junction contained 2 bases not matched to a gene. CDR3 sequence: CASRGQTNTEAFF. The DNA for the CDR3 is TGTGCCAGCAGGGGACAGACGAACACTGAAGCTTTCTTT.

This chain uses TRBV11-1 with TRBJ1-4; 9 nucleotides line up with TRBD1. The V gene end was trimmed by 5 bases and the J gene end by 8 bases; junction bases not matched to a gene: 12. This CDR3 is 16 amino acids long. The V gene's germline CDR1 is SGHAT and CDR2 FQDESV (reference sequence). The CDR3 nucleotides are TGTGCCAGCAGCCAGGGGACAGGGACTACCTACGAAAAACTGTTTTTT. The encoded protein is CASSQGTGTTYEKLFF. Full variable domain (remainder filled in from reference TRBV11-1 and TRBJ1-4): EAEVAQSPRYKITEKSQAVAFWCDPISGHATLYWYRQILGQGPELLVQFQDESVVDDSQLPKDRFSAERLKGVDSTLKIQPAELGDSAMYLCASSQGTGTTYEKLFFGSGTQLSVL.

This clonotype was observed many times. V usage is TRBV10-3 and J usage is TRBJ2-1; the D gene is possibly TRBD1 (5 bases). Trimming cost V 7 bases and J 3 bases, with 13 bases left between them. The CDR3 length is 14 residues. Per germline, CDR1 ENHRY and CDR2 SYGVKD. The CDR3 DNA reads TGTGCCATCAAAGGGGAACTGGGCTACAATGAGCAGTTCTTC. It yields the protein CAIKGELGYNEQFF.

This clonotype was detected many times. This rearrangement joins TRBV4-3 to TRBJ2-2; D is ambiguous. Germline loops: CDR1 LGHNA, CDR2 YSLEER. This CDR3 spans 12 amino acids. Between the trimmed V and J ends, which lost 3 bases and 4 bases, there was a span of 3 bases. The CDR3 DNA reads TGCGCCAGCAGCCACCTCACCGGGGAGCTGTTTTTT. The encoded protein is CASSHLTGELFF.

This clonotype was counted ten times or more. The gene calls are TRBV12-3 or TRBV12-4 and TRBJ2-3; D possibly corresponds to TRBD2 (6 bases). Trimming stripped 7 bases from V and 6 bases from J, with 14 bases between. This CDR3 spans 13 amino acids. As DNA, the CDR3 is TGTGCCAGCATTTCTCAACGGGGGGATACGCAGTATTTT. This encodes CASISQRGDTQYF.

This clonotype appeared many times. V and J are TRBV30 and TRBJ2-2; D ambiguous. There are 12 residues in the CDR3. Trimming took 4 bases from V and 8 from J, leaving 11 bases between them. Germline V CDR1 and CDR2: GTSNPN, SVGIG (reference sequence). The CDR3 region has the DNA TGTGCCTGGACCCTGAGTCGTGGGGAGCTGTTTTTT. It encodes CAWTLSRGELFF.

This clonotype was observed at least ten times. The CDR3 DNA reads TGTGCCAGCAGTGAAGTCCTGGGGGAGCTGTTTTTT. Translated, it gives CASSEVLGELFF. This chain connects TRBV25-1 to TRBJ2-2; no definite D call. The CDR3 runs 12 residues. Per the germline V gene, CDR1 is MGHDK and CDR2 is SYGVNS. The germline V and J ends were trimmed by 2 bases and 8 bases, with 6 bases remaining between them.

This clonotype occurred many times. One end of the junction does not line up with germline, which may come from a read error. The chain links TRBV5-1 to TRBJ2-3; 7 bases align to TRBD2. This CDR3 region has 13 residues. Germline CDR1 reads SGHRS; CDR2 reads YFSETQ. CDR3 nucleotide sequence: TGCGCCAGCAGCTTCGGGGACTACAAGTCTCGTCTGTTT. This codes for CASSFGDYKSRLF. The full variable domain, its missing parts supplied by reference TRBV5-1 and TRBJ2-3, is KAGVTQTPRYLIKTRGQQVTLSCSPISGHRSVSWYQQTPGQGLQFLFEYFSETQRNKGNFPGRFSGRQFSNSRSEMNVSTLELGDSALYLCASSFGDYKSRLFGPGTRLTVL.

At least ten counts were recorded for this clonotype. The V call is TRBV12-3 or TRBV12-4, the J call TRBJ1-2; tentative D call: TRBD1 (6 bases). V shed 6 bases and J shed 2 bases, with 13 bases lying between them. This CDR3 is built from 14 residues. Here the CDR3 reads CASRYDRRNYGYTF. In DNA form, the CDR3 reads TGTGCCAGCAGATACGACAGGCGGAACTATGGCTACACCTTC.

The chain uses TRBV6-2 or TRBV6-3 and TRBJ2-7, with D possibly TRBD2 on 6 matching bases. V dropped 4 bases and J dropped 3 bases, with 7 bases sitting between them. This CDR3 spans 12 amino acids. The germline V gene has CDR1 MNHEY and CDR2 SVGEGT. As DNA, the CDR3 is TGTGCCAGCAGTTGGAGGGACTACGAGCAGTACTTC. This codes for CASSWRDYEQYF.